This T cell receptor (beta chain) derives from a study of T cell responses to AZD1222 COVID-19 vaccine. Clones were sequenced by immunoSEQ multiplex PCR, and TCRdb holds only the in-frame ones, with some missing. The table lists approximately 110,000 clones, approximately 89% of them singletons. The V gene's germline CDR1 is MNHEY and CDR2 SVGEGT. The germline V and J ends were trimmed by 6 bases and 4 bases, with 7 bases remaining between them. This CDR3 is 12 amino acids long. The J gene is TRBJ2-1, the V gene TRBV6-2 or TRBV6-3; D gene ambiguous. This TCR came from an adult who received the AZD1222 COVID-19 vaccine. The sequences come from peripheral blood, collected 28 days after the second AZD1222 dose. Here the CDR3 reads CASSHGYNEQFF. In DNA, the CDR3 is TGTGCCAGCAGCCACGGGTACAATGAGCAGTTCTTC.